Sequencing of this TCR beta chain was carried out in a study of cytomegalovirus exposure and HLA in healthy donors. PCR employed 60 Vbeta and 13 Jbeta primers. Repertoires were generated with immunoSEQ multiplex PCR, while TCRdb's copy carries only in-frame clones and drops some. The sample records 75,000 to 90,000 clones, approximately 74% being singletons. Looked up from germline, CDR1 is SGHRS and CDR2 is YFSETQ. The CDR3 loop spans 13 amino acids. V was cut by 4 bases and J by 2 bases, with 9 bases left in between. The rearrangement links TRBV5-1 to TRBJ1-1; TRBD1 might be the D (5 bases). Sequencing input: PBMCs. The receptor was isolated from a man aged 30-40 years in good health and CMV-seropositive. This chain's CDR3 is CASSPGQNTEAFF. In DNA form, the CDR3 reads TGCGCCAGCAGCCCCGGACAAAACACTGAAGCTTTCTTT.